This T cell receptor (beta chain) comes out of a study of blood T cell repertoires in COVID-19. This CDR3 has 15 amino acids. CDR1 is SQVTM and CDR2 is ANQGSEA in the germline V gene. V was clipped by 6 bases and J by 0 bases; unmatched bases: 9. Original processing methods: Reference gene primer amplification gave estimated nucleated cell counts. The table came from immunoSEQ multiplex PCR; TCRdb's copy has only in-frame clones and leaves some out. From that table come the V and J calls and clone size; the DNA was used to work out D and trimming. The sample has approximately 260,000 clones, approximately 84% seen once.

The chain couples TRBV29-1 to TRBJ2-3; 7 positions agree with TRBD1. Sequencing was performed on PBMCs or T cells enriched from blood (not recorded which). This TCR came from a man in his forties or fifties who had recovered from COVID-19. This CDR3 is CSVFLGGRSTDTQYF. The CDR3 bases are TGCAGCGTCTTTCTAGGGGGCCGGAGCACAGATACGCAGTATTTT.